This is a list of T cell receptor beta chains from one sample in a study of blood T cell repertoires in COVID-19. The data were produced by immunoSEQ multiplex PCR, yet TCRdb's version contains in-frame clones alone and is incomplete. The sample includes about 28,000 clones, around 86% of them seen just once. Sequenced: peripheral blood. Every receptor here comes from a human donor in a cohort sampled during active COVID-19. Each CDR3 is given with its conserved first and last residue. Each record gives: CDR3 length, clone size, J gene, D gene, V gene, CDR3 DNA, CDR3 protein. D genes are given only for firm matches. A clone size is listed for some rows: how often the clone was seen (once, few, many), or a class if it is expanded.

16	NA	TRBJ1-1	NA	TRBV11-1	TGTGCCAGCAGCTTAGGCGGGTTTAAAGGGAACACTGAAGCTTTCTTT	CASSLGGFKGNTEAFF
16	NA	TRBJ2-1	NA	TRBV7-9	TGTGCCAGCAGAAGGGGGGGCGAATACTCCTACAATGAGCAGTTCTTC	CASRRGGEYSYNEQFF
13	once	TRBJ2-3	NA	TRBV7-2	TGTGCCAGCAGCTTTGGGACAACTGATACGCAGTATTTT	CASSFGTTDTQYF
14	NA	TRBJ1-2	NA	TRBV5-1	TGCGCCAGCAGCTTGGGCGGTCCGGCCTATGGCTACACCTTC	CASSLGGPAYGYTF
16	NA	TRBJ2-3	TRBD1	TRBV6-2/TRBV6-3	TGTGCCAGCAGTCACTGGGGACAGCGGAGCACAGATACGCAGTATTTT	CASSHWGQRSTDTQYF
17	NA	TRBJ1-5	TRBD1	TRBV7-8	TGTGCCAGCAGCTTAGCGACAGGGTTTTCACCTAGTCAGCCCCAGCATTTT	CASSLATGFSPSQPQHF
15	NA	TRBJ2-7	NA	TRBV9	TGTGCCAGCAGCGTAGCGGCGGTAAGCTCCTACGAGCAGTACTTC	CASSVAAVSSYEQYF
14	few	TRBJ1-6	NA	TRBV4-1	TGCGCCAGCAGGAACAGGGCTTATAATTCACCCCTCCACTTT	CASRNRAYNSPLHF
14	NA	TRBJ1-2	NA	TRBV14	TGTGCCAGCAGCCACGCACAGGGAAACTATGGCTACACCTTC	CASSHAQGNYGYTF
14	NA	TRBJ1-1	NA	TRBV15	TGTGCCACCAGCAGAGATTTCCTTGACACTGAAGCTTTCTTT	CATSRDFLDTEAFF
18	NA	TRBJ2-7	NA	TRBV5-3	TGTGCCAGAAGCTTGGCCGACGCCCCCAGGGGACGCTCCTACGAGCAGTACTTC	CARSLADAPRGRSYEQYF
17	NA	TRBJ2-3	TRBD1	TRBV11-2	TGTGCCAGCAGCTTACGGCGAGGGGGCGAAGGTGGCGATACGCAGTATTTT	CASSLRRGGEGGDTQYF
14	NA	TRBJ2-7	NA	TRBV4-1	TGCGCCAGCAGCCACGCGGACAGTTACTACGAGCAGTACTTC	CASSHADSYYEQYF
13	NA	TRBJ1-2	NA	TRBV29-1	TGCAGCGTTGTCCTTCACAGGATTTATGGCTACACCTTC	CSVVLHRIYGYTF
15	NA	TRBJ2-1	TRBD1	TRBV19	TGTGCCAGTAGGGGAACAGGGGCAGGGTGGAATGAGCAGTTCTTC	CASRGTGAGWNEQFF
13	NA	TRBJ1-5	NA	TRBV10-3	TGTGCCATCAGCTCGGGGGTCAATCAGCCCCAGCATTTT	CAISSGVNQPQHF
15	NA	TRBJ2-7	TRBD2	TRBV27	TGTGCCAGCAGTTTCCTCGGGGGGGGATCCTACGAGCAGTACTTC	CASSFLGGGSYEQYF
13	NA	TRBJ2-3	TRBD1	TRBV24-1	TGTGCCACGGGACAGGGGCCCACAGATACGCAGTATTTT	CATGQGPTDTQYF